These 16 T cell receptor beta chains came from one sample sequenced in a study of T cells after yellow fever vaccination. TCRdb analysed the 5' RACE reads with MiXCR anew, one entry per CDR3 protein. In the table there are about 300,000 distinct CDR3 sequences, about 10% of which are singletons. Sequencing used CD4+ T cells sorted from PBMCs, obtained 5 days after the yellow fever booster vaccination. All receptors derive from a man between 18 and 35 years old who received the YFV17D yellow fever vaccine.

CDR3 sequence: CASSHIRGYEQYF. In DNA form, the CDR3 reads TGTGCCAGCAGCCATATTAGAGGCTACGAGCAGTACTTC. The chain joins TRBV3-1 to TRBJ2-7, with D unresolved. V was pared by 3 bases and J by 3 bases, with 9 bases between. The germline gives CDR1 LGHDT, CDR2 YNNKEL (reference sequence). This CDR3 contains 13 residues.

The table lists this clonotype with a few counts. The CDR3 is CSVRGLANTGELFF. In DNA form, the CDR3 reads TGCAGCGTCAGGGGACTCGCTAACACCGGGGAGCTGTTTTTT. J is TRBJ2-2 and V is TRBV29-1, with D perhaps assigned TRBD1 or TRBD2 (6 bases each). The V gene lost 6 bases and the J gene lost 2 bases, with 13 bases spanning the gap. From germline, CDR1 is SQVTM and CDR2 ANQGSEA. The CDR3 runs 14 residues.

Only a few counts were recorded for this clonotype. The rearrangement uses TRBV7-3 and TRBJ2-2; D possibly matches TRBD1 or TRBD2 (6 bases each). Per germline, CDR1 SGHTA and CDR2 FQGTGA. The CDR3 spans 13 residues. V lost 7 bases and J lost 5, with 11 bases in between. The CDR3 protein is CASKGGGTGELFF. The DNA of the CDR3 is TGTGCCAGCAAAGGAGGGGGTACCGGGGAGCTGTTTTTT. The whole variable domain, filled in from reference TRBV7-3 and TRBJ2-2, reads GAGVSQTPSNKVTEKGKYVELRCDPISGHTALYWYRQSLGQGPEFLIYFQGTGAADDSGLPNDRFFAVRPEGSVSTLKIQRTERGDSAVYLCASKGGGTGELFFGEGSRLTVL.

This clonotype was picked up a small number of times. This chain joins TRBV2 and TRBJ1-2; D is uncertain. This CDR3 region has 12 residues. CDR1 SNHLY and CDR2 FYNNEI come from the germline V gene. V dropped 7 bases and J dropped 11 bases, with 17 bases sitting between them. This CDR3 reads CASKSDQATYTF. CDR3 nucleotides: TGTGCCAGCAAATCGGACCAGGCCACTTACACCTTC.

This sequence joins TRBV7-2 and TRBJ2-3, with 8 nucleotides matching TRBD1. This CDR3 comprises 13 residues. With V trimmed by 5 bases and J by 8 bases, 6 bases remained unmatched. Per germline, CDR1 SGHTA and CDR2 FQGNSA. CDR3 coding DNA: TGTGCCAGCAGCCGGACAGGGTACGTTACGCAGTATTTT. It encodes CASSRTGYVTQYF.

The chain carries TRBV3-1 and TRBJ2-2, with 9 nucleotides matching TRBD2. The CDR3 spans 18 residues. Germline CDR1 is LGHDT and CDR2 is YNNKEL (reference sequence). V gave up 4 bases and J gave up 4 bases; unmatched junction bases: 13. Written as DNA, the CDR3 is TGTGCCAGCAGCCCCGCCCCTGGGAGCGGGGGGATCACCGGGGAGCTGTTTTTT. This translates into CASSPAPGSGGITGELFF.

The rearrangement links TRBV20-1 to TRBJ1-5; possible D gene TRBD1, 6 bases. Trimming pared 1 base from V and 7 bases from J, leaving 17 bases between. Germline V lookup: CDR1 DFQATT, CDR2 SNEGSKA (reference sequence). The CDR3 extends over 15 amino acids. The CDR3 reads CSARGIGTGSQPQHF. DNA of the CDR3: TGCAGTGCTAGAGGTATTGGAACAGGGTCACAGCCCCAGCATTTT.

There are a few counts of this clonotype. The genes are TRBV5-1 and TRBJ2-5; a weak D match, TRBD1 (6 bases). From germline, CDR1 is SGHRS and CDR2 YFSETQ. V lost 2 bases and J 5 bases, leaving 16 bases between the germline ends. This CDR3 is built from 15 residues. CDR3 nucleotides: TGCGCCAGCAGCTTCTACAGGGTTGATTGGGAGACCCAGTACTTC. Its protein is CASSFYRVDWETQYF.

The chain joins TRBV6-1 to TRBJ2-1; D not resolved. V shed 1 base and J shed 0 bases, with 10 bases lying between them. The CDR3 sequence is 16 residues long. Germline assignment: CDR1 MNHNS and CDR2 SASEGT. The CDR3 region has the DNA TGTGCCAGCAGTGAAGGGTTAGAACCCTCCTACAATGAGCAGTTCTTC. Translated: CASSEGLEPSYNEQFF.

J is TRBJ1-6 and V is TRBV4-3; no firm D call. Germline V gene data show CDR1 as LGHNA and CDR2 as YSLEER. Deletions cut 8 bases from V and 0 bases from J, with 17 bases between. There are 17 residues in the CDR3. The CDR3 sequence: CASSLGKTSSYNSPLHF. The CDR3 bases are TGCGCCAGCTCCCTGGGCAAAACGAGCTCCTATAATTCACCCCTCCACTTT.

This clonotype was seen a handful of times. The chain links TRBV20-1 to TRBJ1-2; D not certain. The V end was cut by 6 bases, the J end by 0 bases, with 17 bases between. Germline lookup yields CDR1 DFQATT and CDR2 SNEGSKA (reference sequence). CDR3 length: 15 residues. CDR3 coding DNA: TGCAGTGCGGGAGGTTCCACAGCTACTAACTATGGCTACACCTTC. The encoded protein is CSAGGSTATNYGYTF.

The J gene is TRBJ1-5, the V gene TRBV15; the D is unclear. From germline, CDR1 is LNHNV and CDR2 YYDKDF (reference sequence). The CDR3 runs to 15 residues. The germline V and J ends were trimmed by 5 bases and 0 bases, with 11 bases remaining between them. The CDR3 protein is CATSGGEYSNQPQHF. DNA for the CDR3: TGTGCCACCAGCGGTGGAGAATATAGCAATCAGCCCCAGCATTTT.

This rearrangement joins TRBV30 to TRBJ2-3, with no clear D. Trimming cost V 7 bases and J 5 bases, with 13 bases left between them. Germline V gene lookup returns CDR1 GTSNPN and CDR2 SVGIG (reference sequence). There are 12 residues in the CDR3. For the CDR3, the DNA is TGTGCCTTAAGTTATTGGAGAGATACGCAGTATTTT. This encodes CALSYWRDTQYF.

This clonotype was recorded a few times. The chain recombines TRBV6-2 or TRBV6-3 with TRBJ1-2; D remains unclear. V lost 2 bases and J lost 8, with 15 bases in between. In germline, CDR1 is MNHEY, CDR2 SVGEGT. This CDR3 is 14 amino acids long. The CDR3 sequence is CASSYAVASRGYTF. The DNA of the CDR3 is TGTGCCAGCAGTTACGCGGTCGCCTCGAGGGGCTACACCTTC.

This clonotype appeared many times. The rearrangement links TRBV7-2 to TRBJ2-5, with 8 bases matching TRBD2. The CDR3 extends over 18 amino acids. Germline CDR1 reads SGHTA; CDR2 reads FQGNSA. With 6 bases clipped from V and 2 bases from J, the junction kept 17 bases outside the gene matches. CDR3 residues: CASRQRGSPYIQQETQYF. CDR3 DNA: TGTGCCAGCAGGCAGCGGGGGTCACCATACATACAACAAGAGACCCAGTACTTC.

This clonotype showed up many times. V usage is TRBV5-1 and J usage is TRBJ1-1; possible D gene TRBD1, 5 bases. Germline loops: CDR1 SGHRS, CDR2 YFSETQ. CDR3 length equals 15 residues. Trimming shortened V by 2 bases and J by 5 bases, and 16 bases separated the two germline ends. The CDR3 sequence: CASSLDSNSWTEAFF. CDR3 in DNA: TGCGCCAGCAGCTTAGACAGCAACTCGTGGACTGAAGCTTTCTTT. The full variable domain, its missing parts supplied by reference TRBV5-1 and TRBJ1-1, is KAGVTQTPRYLIKTRGQQVTLSCSPISGHRSVSWYQQTPGQGLQFLFEYFSETQRNKGNFPGRFSGRQFSNSRSEMNVSTLELGDSALYLCASSLDSNSWTEAFFGQGTRLTVV.